What follows is one TCR beta chain and its context. This clone was counted ten times or more. Its recognized antigen is unknown. No base-level quality is on record; no much larger clone is a single base apart. Before undergoing thyroid surgery, none of the patients had been given any kind of treatment. Patient clinical samples collected from about 2011 to 2019 were retrospectively analysed using T-cell receptor beta sequencing. The sample is drawn from a study of metastatic and nonmetastatic thyroid tumors (TCRdb year 2020). For the study in its entirety: For patients with malignant and with benign thyroid disease, the researchers compared repertoires between peripheral blood samples and tumor or nodule tissue samples. The paper as a whole reports these results and caveats: In both blood and tumor samples, malignant tumors were reported to have significantly higher TCR beta diversity than benign nodules.

The junction carries 3 bases between V and J, which are trimmed by 1 base and 2 bases respectively. Looking up the germline V gene (reference sequence) yields CDR1 LGHDT and CDR2 YNNKEL. From its cysteine to its phenylalanine, the CDR3 spans 13 amino acids. The CDR3 DNA has 39 bases and is translated from base 1. The library relied on PCR. The reads were generated on an Illumina HiSeq 4000. High-throughput sequencing was used to profile the CDR3 region of the TCR beta-chain in every patient. For the original study's pipeline: The researchers built a classifier to tell apart papillary thyroid cancer patients with distant metastasis, based on CDR3 differences among clinicopathological groups. To measure repertoire diversity the researchers used the Shannon index, while the Morisita-Horn index served to gauge how similar the tumor and blood repertoires were. TCRdb reanalyzed the raw reads on its own, using fastp at Q25 for trimming and MiXCR for clone calling, and kept in-frame beta chains. These V and J calls rely on TCRdb rather than the paper's analysis. The sample yields about 85,000 clones; around 9.2% were counted once. 8.8% of the sample rests with the top ten.

Sequencing was done on a sample of blood. The TCR sequence derives from a female donor with papillary thyroid cancer or a benign thyroid nodule (not recorded which). Some clones in this sample may be carry-over from other donors' samples. The rearrangement joined TRBV3-1 to TRBJ2-1, with the D segment identity uncertain. The DNA reads as follows: TGTGCCAGCAGCCAAGGGACCTACAATGAGCAGTTCTTC. The encoded protein is CASSQGTYNEQFF.